The next 11 T cell receptor beta chains were all read from a single sample in a study of cytomegalovirus exposure and HLA in healthy donors. The study ran its PCR with 60 Vbeta and 13 Jbeta primers. Only in-frame clones appear in the TCRdb table, and some are missing; sequencing was by immunoSEQ multiplex PCR. Of about 180,000 clones in the sample, roughly 84% were seen once. The source material was PBMCs. The receptors come from a girl aged 2-10 years in good health and CMV-seropositive.

This chain links TRBV11-2 with TRBJ1-4; D is unclear. The CDR3 has 14 amino acids. CDR1 and CDR2 from the germline V gene are SGHAT and FQNNGV. Deletions cut 1 base from V and 10 bases from J, with 13 bases between. The CDR3 protein is CASSLGVETGKLFF. The CDR3 coding sequence is TGTGCCAGCAGCTTAGGGGTGGAGACGGGAAAACTGTTTTTT. Full variable domain (rest looked up from reference TRBV11-2 and TRBJ1-4): EAGVAQSPRYKIIEKRQSVAFWCNPISGHATLYWYQQILGQGPKLLIQFQNNGVVDDSQLPKDRFSAERLKGVDSTLKIQPAKLEDSAVYLCASSLGVETGKLFFGSGTQLSVL.

The rearrangement joins TRBV7-8 to TRBJ2-1; 9 bases match TRBD1. J gave up 9 bases and V 5 bases, and 8 bases lay outside the gene matches. The CDR3 totals 14 residues. Germline CDR1 SGHVS, CDR2 FQNEAQ. The CDR3 DNA is TGTGCCAGCAGCCCAACGGGACAGGGTGGTGAGCAGTTCTTC. It codes for CASSPTGQGGEQFF.

In regard to this clone: The sample contains more than one DNA sequence encoding this CDR3. V is TRBV19 and J is TRBJ2-3; D is uncertain. CDR1 and CDR2 (germline): LNHDA, SQIVND (reference sequence). The CDR3 extends over 11 amino acids. Trimming removed 6 bases at V and 2 bases at J, with 3 bases between. The CDR3 here is CASSLTDTQYF. The CDR3 region has the DNA TGTGCCAGTAGCCTCACAGATACGCAGTATTTT.

The V gene is TRBV19, the J gene TRBJ1-3; D unclear. CDR3 length: 15 residues. CDR1 is LNHDA, CDR2 SQIVND, per germline (reference sequence). Deletions cut 4 bases from V and 0 bases from J, with 10 bases between. CDR3 protein: CASSTGQVSGNTIYF. CDR3 nucleotide sequence: TGTGCCAGTAGTACTGGCCAGGTCTCTGGAAACACCATATATTTT.

As regards this clone: Compared with germline, one end of the junction differs, possibly owing to a read error. V usage is TRBV7-7 and J usage is TRBJ2-5; 12 bases are shared with TRBD2. Germline lookup yields CDR1 SSHAT and CDR2 FNYEAQ (reference sequence). The CDR3 loop spans 17 amino acids. The CDR3 nucleotides are TGTGCTAGCAGCTCAACCAAACTAGCGGGAGGAGGAGAGACCCAGTACTTC. It codes for CASSSTKLAGGGETQYF. The entire variable domain, with the rest obtained from reference TRBV7-7 and TRBJ2-5, is as follows: GAGVSQSPRYKVTKRGQDVTLRCDPISSHATLYWYQQALGQGPEFLTYFNYEAQPDKSGLPSDRFSAERPEGSISTLTIQRTEQRDSAMYRCASSSTKLAGGGETQYFGPGTRLLVL.

The rearrangement joins TRBV7-6 to TRBJ1-3; tentatively, D is TRBD1 (5 bases). The CDR3 loop spans 14 amino acids. V was clipped by 1 base and J by 6 bases, with 10 bases between them. From germline, CDR1 is SGHVS and CDR2 FNYEAQ. DNA of the CDR3: TGTGCCAGCAGCTTAGGGACACGGCTAAACACCATATATTTT. Encoded protein: CASSLGTRLNTIYF. Supplemented by reference TRBV7-6 and TRBJ1-3, the full variable domain reads GAGVSQSPRYKVTKRGQDVALRCDPISGHVSLYWYRQALGQGPEFLTYFNYEAQQDKSGLPNDRFSAERPEGSISTLTIQRTEQRDSAMYRCASSLGTRLNTIYFGEGSWLTVV.

The V gene is TRBV7-3, the J gene TRBJ2-5; tentative D call: TRBD1 (5 bases). Germline V gene lookup returns CDR1 SGHTA and CDR2 FQGTGA. Trimming left V 2 bases short and J 2 bases short, with 6 bases between. This CDR3 is built from 13 residues. CDR3: CASSLRQQETQYF. The CDR3 coding sequence is TGTGCCAGCAGCTTACGACAGCAAGAGACCCAGTACTTC.

The rearrangement links TRBV4-1 to TRBJ1-1; D is possibly TRBD1 (5 bases). CDR1 and CDR2 from the germline V gene are MGHRA and YSYEKL. Trimming removed 0 bases from V and 10 bases from J, with 12 bases in between. The CDR3 consists of 13 residues. In DNA form, the CDR3 reads TGCGCCAGCAGCCAAGATTTGACAGTGCGAGCTTTCTTT. Translating it yields CASSQDLTVRAFF.

The chain carries TRBV7-2 and TRBJ2-3, with D perhaps matching TRBD2 (6 bases). V was trimmed by 2 bases and J by 8 bases, leaving 14 bases between them. CDR1 and CDR2 (germline): SGHTA, FQGNSA. The CDR3 has 14 amino acids. The CDR3 region is CASSLRDFDFTQYF. The CDR3 nucleotides read TGTGCCAGCAGCTTAAGGGACTTCGATTTTACGCAGTATTTT. Looking up the rest from reference TRBV7-2 and TRBJ2-3 gives the full variable domain: GAGVSQSPSNKVTEKGKDVELRCDPISGHTALYWYRQSLGQGLEFLIYFQGNSAPDKSGLPSDRFSAERTGGSVSTLTIQRTQQEDSAVYLCASSLRDFDFTQYFGPGTRLTVL.

This clone was picked up a small number of times. The chain employs TRBV4-1 and TRBJ2-7, with TRBD2 matching 8 bases. Germline V CDR1 and CDR2: MGHRA, YSYEKL. V trimming: 5 bases; J trimming: 6 bases; junction bases outside the gene matches: 9. The CDR3 contains 14 residues. The CDR3 DNA follows: TGCGCCAGCAGCGGCCGGCTAGCGGGCAGCGAGCAGTACTTC. Its protein is CASSGRLAGSEQYF.

The chain's CDR3 is CASNPGQAYYEQYF. The DNA of the CDR3 is TGTGCCAGCAATCCGGGACAGGCGTACTACGAGCAGTACTTC. The chain couples TRBV2 to TRBJ2-7, with 8 bases identical to TRBD1. Germline CDR1 and CDR2: SNHLY and FYNNEI. V shed 7 bases and J 3 bases; nucleotides not matched to a gene: 8. This CDR3 is built from 14 residues.